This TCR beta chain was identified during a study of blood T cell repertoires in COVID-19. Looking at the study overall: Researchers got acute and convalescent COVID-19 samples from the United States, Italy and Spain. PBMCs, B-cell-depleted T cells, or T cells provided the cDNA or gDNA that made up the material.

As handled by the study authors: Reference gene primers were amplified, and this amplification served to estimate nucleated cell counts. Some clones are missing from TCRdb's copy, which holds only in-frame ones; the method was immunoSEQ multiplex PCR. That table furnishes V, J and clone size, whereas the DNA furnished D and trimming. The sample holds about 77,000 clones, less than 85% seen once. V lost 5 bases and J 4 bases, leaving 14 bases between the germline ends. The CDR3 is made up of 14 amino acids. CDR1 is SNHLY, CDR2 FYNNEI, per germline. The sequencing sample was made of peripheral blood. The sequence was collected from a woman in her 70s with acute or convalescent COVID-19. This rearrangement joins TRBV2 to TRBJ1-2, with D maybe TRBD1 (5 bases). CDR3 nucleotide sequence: TGTGCCAGCAGTCCCCGGCAGGGTGGCTATGGCTACACCTTC. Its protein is CASSPRQGGYGYTF.